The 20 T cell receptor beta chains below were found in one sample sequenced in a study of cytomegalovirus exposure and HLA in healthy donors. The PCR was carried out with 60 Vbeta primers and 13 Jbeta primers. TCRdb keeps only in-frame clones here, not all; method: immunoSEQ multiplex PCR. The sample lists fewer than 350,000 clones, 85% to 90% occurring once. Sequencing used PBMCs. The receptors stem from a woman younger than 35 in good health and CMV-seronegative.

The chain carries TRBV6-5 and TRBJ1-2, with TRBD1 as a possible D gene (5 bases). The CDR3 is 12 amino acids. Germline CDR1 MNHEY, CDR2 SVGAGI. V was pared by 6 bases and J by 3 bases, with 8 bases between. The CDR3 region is CASRRGDYGYTF. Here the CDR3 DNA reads TGTGCCAGCAGAAGGGGTGACTATGGCTACACCTTC.

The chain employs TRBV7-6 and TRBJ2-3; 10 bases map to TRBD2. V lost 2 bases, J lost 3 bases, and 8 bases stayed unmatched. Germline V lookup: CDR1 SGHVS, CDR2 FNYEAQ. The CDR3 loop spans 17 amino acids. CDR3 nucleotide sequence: TGTGCCAGCAGCTTACACGGAAGCGGGGGGGTTACAGATACGCAGTATTTT. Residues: CASSLHGSGGVTDTQYF.

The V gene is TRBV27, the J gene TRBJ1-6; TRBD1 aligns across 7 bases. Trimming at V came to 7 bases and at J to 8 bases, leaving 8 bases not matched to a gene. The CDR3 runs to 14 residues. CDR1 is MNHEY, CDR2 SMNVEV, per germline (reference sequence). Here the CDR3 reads CASTYDRVHSPLHF. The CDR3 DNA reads TGTGCCAGCACCTATGACAGGGTTCATTCACCCCTCCACTTT.

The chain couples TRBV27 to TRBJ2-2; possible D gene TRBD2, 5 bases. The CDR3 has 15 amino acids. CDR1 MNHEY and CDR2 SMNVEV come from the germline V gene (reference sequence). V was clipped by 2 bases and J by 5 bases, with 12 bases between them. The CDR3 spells CASSLAGLVTGELFF. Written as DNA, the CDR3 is TGTGCCAGCAGTTTAGCGGGTCTAGTTACCGGGGAGCTGTTTTTT.

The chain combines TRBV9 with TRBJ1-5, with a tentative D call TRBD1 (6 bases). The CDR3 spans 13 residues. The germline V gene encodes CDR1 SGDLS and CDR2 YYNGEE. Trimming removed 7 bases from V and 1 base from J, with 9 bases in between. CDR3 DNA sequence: TGTGCCAGCGGCAGGGGAAGCAATCAGCCCCAGCATTTT. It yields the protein CASGRGSNQPQHF.

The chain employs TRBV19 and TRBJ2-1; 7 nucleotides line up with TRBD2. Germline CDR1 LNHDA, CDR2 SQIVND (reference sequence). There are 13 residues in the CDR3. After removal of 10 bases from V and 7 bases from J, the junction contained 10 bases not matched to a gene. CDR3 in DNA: TGTGCCACGGGGAGGCGGGGGTCAAATGAGCAGTTCTTC. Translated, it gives CATGRRGSNEQFF.

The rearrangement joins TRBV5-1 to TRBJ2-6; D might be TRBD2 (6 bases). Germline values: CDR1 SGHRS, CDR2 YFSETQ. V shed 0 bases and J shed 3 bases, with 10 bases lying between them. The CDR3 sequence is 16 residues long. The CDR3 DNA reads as TGCGCCAGCAGCTTGGGCGGGGTGGATGGGGCCAACGTCCTGACTTTC. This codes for CASSLGGVDGANVLTF.

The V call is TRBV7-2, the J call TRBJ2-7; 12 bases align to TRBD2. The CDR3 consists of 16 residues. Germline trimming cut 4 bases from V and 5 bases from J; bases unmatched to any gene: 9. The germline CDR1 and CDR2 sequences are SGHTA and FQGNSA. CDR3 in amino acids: CASSSPPLAGGHEQYF. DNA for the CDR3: TGTGCCAGCAGCTCACCTCCACTAGCGGGGGGCCACGAGCAGTACTTC. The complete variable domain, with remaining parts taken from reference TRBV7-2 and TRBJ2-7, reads GAGVSQSPSNKVTEKGKDVELRCDPISGHTALYWYRQSLGQGLEFLIYFQGNSAPDKSGLPSDRFSAERTGGSVSTLTIQRTQQEDSAVYLCASSSPPLAGGHEQYFGPGTRLTVT.

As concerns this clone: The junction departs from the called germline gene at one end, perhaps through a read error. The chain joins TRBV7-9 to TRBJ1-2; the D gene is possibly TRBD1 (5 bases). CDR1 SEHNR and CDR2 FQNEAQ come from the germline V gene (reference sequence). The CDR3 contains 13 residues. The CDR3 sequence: CSSSLQEGYGYTF. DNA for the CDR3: TGTTCCAGCAGCTTACAGGAAGGCTATGGCTACACCTTC. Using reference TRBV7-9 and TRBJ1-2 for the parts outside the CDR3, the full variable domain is DTGVSQNPRHKITKRGQNVTFRCDPISEHNRLYWYRQTLGQGPEFLTYFQNEAQLEKSRLLSDRFSAERPKGSFSTLEIQRTEQGDSAMYLCSSSLQEGYGYTFGSGTRLTVV.

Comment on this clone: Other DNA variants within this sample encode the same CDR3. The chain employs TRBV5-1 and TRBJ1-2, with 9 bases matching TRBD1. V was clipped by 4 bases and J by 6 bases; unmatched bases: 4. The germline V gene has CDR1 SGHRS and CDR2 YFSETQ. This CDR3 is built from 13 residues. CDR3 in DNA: TGCGCCAGCAGCCGGGGACAGGGCGATGGCTACACCTTC. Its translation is CASSRGQGDGYTF.

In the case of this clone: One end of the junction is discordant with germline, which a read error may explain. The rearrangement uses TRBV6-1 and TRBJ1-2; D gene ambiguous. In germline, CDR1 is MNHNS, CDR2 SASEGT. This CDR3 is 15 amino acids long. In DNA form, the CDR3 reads TGTGCCAGCAGTGAACCCGTCGAGGGTTCTCGAGATAGACCGTTC. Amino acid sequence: CASSEPVEGSRDRPF.

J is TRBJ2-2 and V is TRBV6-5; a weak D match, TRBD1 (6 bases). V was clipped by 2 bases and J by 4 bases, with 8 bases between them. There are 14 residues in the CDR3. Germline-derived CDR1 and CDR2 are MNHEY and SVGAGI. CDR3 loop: CASSYGQITGELFF. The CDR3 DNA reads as TGTGCCAGCAGTTACGGACAGATCACCGGGGAGCTGTTTTTT.

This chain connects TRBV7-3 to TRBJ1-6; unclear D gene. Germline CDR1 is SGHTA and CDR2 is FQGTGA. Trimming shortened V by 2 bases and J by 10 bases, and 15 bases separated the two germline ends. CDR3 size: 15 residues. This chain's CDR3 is CASSLDGDRRSPLHF. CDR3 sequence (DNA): TGTGCCAGCAGCTTAGATGGGGATAGGAGGTCACCCCTCCACTTT.

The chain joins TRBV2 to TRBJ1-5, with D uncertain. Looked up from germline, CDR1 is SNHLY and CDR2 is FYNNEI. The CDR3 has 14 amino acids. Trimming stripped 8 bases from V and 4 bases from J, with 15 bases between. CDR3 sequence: CASLAANENQPQHF. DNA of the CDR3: TGTGCCAGCCTCGCGGCTAACGAAAATCAGCCCCAGCATTTT.

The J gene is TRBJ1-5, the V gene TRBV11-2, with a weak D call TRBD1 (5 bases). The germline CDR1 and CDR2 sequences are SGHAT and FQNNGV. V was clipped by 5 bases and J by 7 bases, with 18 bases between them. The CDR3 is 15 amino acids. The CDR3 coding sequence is TGTGCCAGCAGCCAAGACGGTCAGGGTAGGCAGCCCCAGCATTTT. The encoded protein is CASSQDGQGRQPQHF.

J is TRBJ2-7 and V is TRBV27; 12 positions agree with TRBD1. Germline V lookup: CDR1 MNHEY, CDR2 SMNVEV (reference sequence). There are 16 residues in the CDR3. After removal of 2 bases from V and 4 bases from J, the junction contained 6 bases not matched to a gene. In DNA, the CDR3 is TGTGCCAGCAGTTTACAGGGACAGGGGGCGCGGTACGAGCAGTACTTC. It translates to CASSLQGQGARYEQYF.

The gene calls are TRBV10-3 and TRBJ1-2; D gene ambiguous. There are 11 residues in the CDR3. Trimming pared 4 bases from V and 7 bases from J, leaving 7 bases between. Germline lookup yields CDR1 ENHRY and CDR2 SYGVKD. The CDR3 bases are TGTGCCATCAGTGGTGGCCCTGGCTACACCTTC. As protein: CAISGGPGYTF.

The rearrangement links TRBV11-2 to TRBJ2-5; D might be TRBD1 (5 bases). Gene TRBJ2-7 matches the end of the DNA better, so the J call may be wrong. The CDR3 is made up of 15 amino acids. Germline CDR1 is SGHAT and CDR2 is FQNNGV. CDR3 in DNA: TGTGCCAGCAGCTTAGGGGCAGGGCAGGCCTACGAGCAGTACTTC. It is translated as CASSLGAGQAYEQYF.

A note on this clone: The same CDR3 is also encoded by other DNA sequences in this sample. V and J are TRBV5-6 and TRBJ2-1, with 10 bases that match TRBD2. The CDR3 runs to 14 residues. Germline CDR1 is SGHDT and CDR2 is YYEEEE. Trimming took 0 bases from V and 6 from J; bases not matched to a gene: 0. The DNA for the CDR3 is TGTGCCAGCAGCTTGGGACTAGCGGGCAATGAGCAGTTCTTC. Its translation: CASSLGLAGNEQFF.

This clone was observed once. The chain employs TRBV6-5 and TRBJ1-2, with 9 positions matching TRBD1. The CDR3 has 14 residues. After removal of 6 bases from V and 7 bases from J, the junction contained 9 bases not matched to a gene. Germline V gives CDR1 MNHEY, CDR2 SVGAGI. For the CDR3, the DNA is TGTGCCAGCAGCCGGGACAGGGTTGGGGGTGGCTACACCTTC. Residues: CASSRDRVGGGYTF.